The sequence of this T cell receptor beta chain was determined in a study of CD8 T cells in ankylosing spondylitis. Study-level points and caveats: Certain motif variants had earlier appeared in reactive arthritis synovial fluid and blood. Disease-associated clones were reportedly significantly overrepresented in matched ankylosing spondylitis synovial fluid.

TCRdb redid the calling of the 5' RACE reads with MiXCR, one entry per CDR3 protein. The repertoire includes about 360,000 distinct CDR3 sequences, approximately 14% of them detected once, and 0.85% to 1.4% sits in the top ten. Germline V lookup: CDR1 LGHDT, CDR2 YNNKEL (reference sequence). This CDR3 is built from 14 residues. As regards this clonotype: Its antigen is unknown. A read error may produce the germline difference seen at one junction end.

The chain has TRBV3-1 and TRBJ1-4, with D possibly TRBD1 on 5 matching bases. The sequencing input was blood, either unsorted or a sorted T cell fraction (not recorded which). This TCR came from a male donor with ankylosing spondylitis or in good health (not recorded which). Here the CDR3 reads CASRQARQLEKLFF. The CDR3 bases are TGTGCCAGCAGACAAGCGCGACAGCTTGAAAAACTGTTTTTT.